The 8 T cell receptor beta chains presented below share a single source sample, sequenced in a study of cytotoxic CD8 clonotypes in ibrutinib-treated CLL. Produced via immunoSEQ multiplex PCR; TCRdb's table is partial and in-frame only. The sample lists more than 150,000 clones, over 60% seen once, with roughly 12% in the top ten. The sequenced sample was PBMCs, obtained after 24 months of ibrutinib treatment. The receptors come from a human donor with chronic lymphocytic leukemia.

The chain combines TRBV9 with TRBJ2-1; D remains ambiguous. Germline V lookup: CDR1 SGDLS, CDR2 YYNGEE. Trimming removed 0 bases at V and 5 bases at J, with 6 bases between. This CDR3 is built from 13 residues. The DNA of the CDR3 is TGTGCCAGCAGCGTAGCACAGAACAATGAGCAGTTCTTC. Its protein product is CASSVAQNNEQFF.

The V call is TRBV5-6, the J call TRBJ2-1; TRBD2 aligns across 9 bases. Germline V gene data show CDR1 as SGHDT and CDR2 as YYEEEE. Unmatched junction bases numbered 5, after V lost 0 bases and J lost 4 bases. CDR3 size: 16 residues. The CDR3 bases are TGTGCCAGCAGCTTGGTCGTTAGCGGGGGATACAATGAGCAGTTCTTC. Amino acid sequence: CASSLVVSGGYNEQFF.

This clone was observed once. J is TRBJ1-5 and V is TRBV27; possible D gene TRBD1, 6 bases. From germline, CDR1 is MNHEY and CDR2 SMNVEV (reference sequence). V dropped 6 bases and J dropped 2 bases, with 14 bases sitting between them. The CDR3 is 15 residues long. CDR3 in amino acids: CASSITGSGNQPQHF. CDR3 nucleotides: TGTGCCAGCAGCATAACAGGGTCGGGCAATCAGCCCCAGCATTTT.

V usage is TRBV5-1 and J usage is TRBJ2-5, with TRBD1 matching 7 bases. CDR1 SGHRS and CDR2 YFSETQ come from the germline V gene. Trimming cost V 4 bases and J 1 base; bases outside gene matches: 4. The CDR3 totals 14 residues. CDR3 amino acids: CASSHGTAQETQYF. CDR3 bases: TGCGCCAGCAGCCACGGGACAGCCCAAGAGACCCAGTACTTC.

This chain uses TRBV5-1 with TRBJ1-2; D might be TRBD1 (6 bases). Germline V gives CDR1 SGHRS, CDR2 YFSETQ. The V end was cut by 5 bases, the J end by 8 bases, with 19 bases between. The CDR3 consists of 14 residues. CDR3 amino acids: CASSSRGLLEGYTF. The CDR3 bases are TGCGCCAGCAGTTCTCGGGGGCTCCTTGAAGGCTACACCTTC.

The chain links TRBV11-3 to TRBJ2-1; a possible D gene is TRBD2 (5 bases). The CDR3 has 15 amino acids. Germline CDR1 and CDR2: SGHNT and YENEEA. V shed 7 bases and J shed 0 bases, with 13 bases lying between them. CDR3 DNA sequence: TGTGCCAGCAAAGACGGGGAGAGCTCCTACAATGAGCAGTTCTTC. Translation gives CASKDGESSYNEQFF.

V usage is TRBV28 and J usage is TRBJ2-7, with 10 positions matching TRBD2. V lost 4 bases, J lost 5 bases, and 11 bases stayed unmatched. The CDR3 covers 16 residues. Germline CDR1 reads MDHEN; CDR2 reads SYDVKM. The CDR3 nucleotides are TGTGCCAGCAGTTCCACCGCTAGCGGGAGCGGTCACGAGCAGTACTTC. This codes for CASSSTASGSGHEQYF.

The chain employs TRBV9 and TRBJ2-1, with D maybe TRBD2 (5 bases). Per the germline V gene, CDR1 is SGDLS and CDR2 is YYNGEE. The CDR3 consists of 15 residues. The V gene lost 3 bases and the J gene lost 0 bases, with 10 bases spanning the gap. CDR3 sequence reads: CASSGRPSSYNEQFF. In DNA form, the CDR3 reads TGTGCCAGCAGCGGGAGGCCGAGCTCCTACAATGAGCAGTTCTTC.